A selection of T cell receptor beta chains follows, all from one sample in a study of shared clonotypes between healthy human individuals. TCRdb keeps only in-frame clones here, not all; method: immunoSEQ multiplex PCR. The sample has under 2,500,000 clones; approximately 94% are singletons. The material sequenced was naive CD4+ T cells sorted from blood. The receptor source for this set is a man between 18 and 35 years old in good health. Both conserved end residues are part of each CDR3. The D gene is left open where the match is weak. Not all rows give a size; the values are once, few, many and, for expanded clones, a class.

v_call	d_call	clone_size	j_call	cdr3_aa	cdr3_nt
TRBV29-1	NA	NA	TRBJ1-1	CSVEGGTEAFF	TGCAGCGTTGAAGGAGGGACTGAAGCTTTCTTT
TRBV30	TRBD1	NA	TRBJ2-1	CAWRKDRGGSSYNEQFF	TGTGCCTGGAGAAAGGACAGGGGGGGAAGCTCCTACAATGAGCAGTTCTTC
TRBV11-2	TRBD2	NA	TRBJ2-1	CASSTQTSGVAYEQFF	TGTGCCAGCAGCACACAGACTAGCGGGGTAGCGTATGAGCAGTTCTTC
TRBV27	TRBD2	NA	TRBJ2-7	CASRKLATEGEQYF	TGTGCCAGCAGGAAACTAGCGACGGAGGGTGAGCAGTACTTC
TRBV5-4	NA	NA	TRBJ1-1	CASSLKGRDTEAFF	TGTGCCAGCAGCTTGAAGGGAAGGGACACTGAAGCTTTCTTT
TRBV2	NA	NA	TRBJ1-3	CASIVGSSGNTIYF	TGTGCCAGCATTGTCGGAAGCTCTGGAAACACCATATATTTT
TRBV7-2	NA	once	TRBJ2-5	CASSRRGPGVETQYF	TGTGCCAGCAGCCGGAGGGGCCCGGGAGTGGAGACCCAGTACTTC
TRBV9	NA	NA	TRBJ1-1	CASSVSPGGNTEAFF	TGTGCCAGCAGCGTATCCCCCGGCGGGAACACTGAAGCTTTCTTT
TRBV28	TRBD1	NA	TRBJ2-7	CASRTSGTGGREQYF	TGTGCCAGCAGAACCTCCGGGACAGGGGGACGCGAGCAGTACTTC
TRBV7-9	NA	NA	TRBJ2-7	CASSPTVTLTRYEQYF	TGTGCCAGCAGCCCCACGGTGACCCTTACTCGATACGAGCAGTACTTC
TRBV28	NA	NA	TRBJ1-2	CASSLKGFYGYTF	TGTGCCAGCAGTTTGAAGGGGTTTTATGGCTACACCTTC
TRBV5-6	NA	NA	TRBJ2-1	CASSLAGQSMYNEQFF	TGTGCCAGCAGCTTGGCCGGTCAGTCAATGTACAATGAGCAGTTCTTC
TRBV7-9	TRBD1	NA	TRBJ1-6	CASSLGTGVYNSPLHF	TGTGCCAGCAGCTTAGGGACAGGGGTCTATAATTCACCCCTCCACTTT
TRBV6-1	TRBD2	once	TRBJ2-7	CASSEAFLAGADEQYF	TGTGCCAGCAGTGAAGCTTTCCTAGCGGGAGCGGACGAGCAGTACTTC
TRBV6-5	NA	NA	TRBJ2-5	CASSYGGIRSGETQYF	TGTGCCAGCAGTTACGGGGGAATCAGGAGCGGGGAGACCCAGTACTTC
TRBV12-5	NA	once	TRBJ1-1	CASGVQPRGTEAFF	TGTGCTAGTGGCGTCCAACCTCGTGGCACTGAAGCTTTCTTT
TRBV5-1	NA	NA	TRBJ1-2	CASSSESNGYTF	TGCGCCAGCAGCTCCGAAAGTAATGGCTACACCTTC
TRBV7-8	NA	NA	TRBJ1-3	CASSLEGSGNTIYF	TGTGCCAGCAGCTTAGAGGGATCTGGAAACACCATATATTTT
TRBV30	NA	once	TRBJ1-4	CAWSPGAEKLFF	TGTGCCTGGAGCCCAGGTGCAGAAAAACTGTTTTTT
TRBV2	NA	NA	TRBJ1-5	CASTSWTVHQPQHF	TGTGCCAGCACCAGCTGGACAGTCCATCAGCCCCAGCATTTT
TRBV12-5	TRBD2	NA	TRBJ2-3	CASARPVAGGFTDTQYF	TGTGCTAGTGCCAGACCCGTAGCGGGGGGGTTTACAGATACGCAGTATTTT
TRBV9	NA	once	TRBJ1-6	CASSARGQNNSPLHF	TGTGCCAGCAGCGCCCGGGGACAAAATAATTCACCCCTCCACTTT
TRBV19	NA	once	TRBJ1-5	CASSVRVNQPQHF	TGTGCCAGTAGTGTCAGGGTAAATCAGCCCCAGCATTTT
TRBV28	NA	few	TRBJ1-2	CASSQQGPYGYTF	TGTGCCAGCAGCCAACAGGGCCCCTATGGCTACACCTTC
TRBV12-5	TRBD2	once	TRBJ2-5	CASSLGGGPYQETQYF	TGTGCTTCCAGCTTGGGGGGGGGTCCGTACCAAGAGACCCAGTACTTC
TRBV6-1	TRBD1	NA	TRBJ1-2	CASSDRDRGGRYGYTF	TGTGCCAGCAGTGACCGGGACAGGGGAGGGAGGTATGGCTACACCTTC
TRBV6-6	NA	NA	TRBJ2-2	CASRMQGTLNTGELFF	TGTGCCAGCAGAATGCAGGGCACGCTAAACACCGGGGAGCTGTTTTTT
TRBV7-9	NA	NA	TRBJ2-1	CASSPGSSREQFF	TGTGCCAGCAGCCCCGGGAGTTCTCGGGAGCAGTTCTTC
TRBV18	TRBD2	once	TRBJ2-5	CASSPDPSGRDQYF	TGTGCCAGCTCACCAGATCCTAGCGGGAGGGACCAGTACTTC
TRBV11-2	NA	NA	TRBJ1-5	CASSSGPNQPQHF	TGTGCCAGCAGCTCGGGGCCCAATCAGCCCCAGCATTTT
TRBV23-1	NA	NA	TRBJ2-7	CASSLQGSHEQYF	TGCGCCAGCAGTCTCCAGGGGAGCCACGAGCAGTACTTC
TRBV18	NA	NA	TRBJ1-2	CASSPIRLYGYTF	TGTGCCAGCTCACCCATCCGACTATATGGCTACACCTTC
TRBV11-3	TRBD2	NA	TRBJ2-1	CASSLYTSGSNEQFF	TGTGCCAGCAGCTTATATACTAGCGGGTCTAATGAGCAGTTCTTC
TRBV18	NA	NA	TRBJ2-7	CASSQEKGPYEQYF	TGTGCCAGCTCACAAGAGAAGGGACCTTACGAGCAGTACTTC
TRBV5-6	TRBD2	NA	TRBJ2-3	CASSTWGLAGGTDTQYF	TGTGCCAGCAGCACCTGGGGACTAGCGGGGGGCACAGATACGCAGTATTTT
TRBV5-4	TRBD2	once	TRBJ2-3	CASSFFLAGLSTDTQYF	TGTGCCAGCAGCTTCTTCCTAGCGGGACTTTCCACAGATACGCAGTATTTT
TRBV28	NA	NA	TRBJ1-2	CASSLGTGNYGYTF	TGTGCCAGCAGTTTGGGGACTGGTAACTATGGCTACACCTTC
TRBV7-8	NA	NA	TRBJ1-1	CASSLPRGRENTEAFF	TGTGCCAGCAGCTTACCCAGGGGAAGGGAGAACACTGAAGCTTTCTTT
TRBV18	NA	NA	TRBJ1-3	CASSPPNGGERNTIYF	TGTGCCAGCTCACCACCGAACGGAGGGGAAAGAAACACCATATATTTT
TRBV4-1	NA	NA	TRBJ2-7	CASSQDLRETYEQYF	TGCGCCAGCAGCCAAGATCTCCGGGAAACCTACGAGCAGTACTTC
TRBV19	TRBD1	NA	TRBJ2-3	CASSIAGQVPDTQYF	TGTGCCAGTAGTATAGCGGGACAGGTTCCAGATACGCAGTATTTT
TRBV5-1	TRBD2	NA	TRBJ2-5	CASSLRTSGGGQETQYF	TGCGCCAGCAGCTTGCGTACTAGCGGGGGGGGCCAAGAGACCCAGTACTTC
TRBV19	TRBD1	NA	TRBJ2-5	CASSMGRGPQETQYF	TGTGCCAGTAGTATGGGCAGGGGGCCCCAAGAGACCCAGTACTTC
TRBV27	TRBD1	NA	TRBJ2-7	CASSSVMTGGSYEQYF	TGTGCCAGCAGCTCCGTAATGACAGGGGGCTCCTACGAGCAGTACTTC
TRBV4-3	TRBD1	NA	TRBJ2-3	CASSRGLHTDTQYF	TGCGCCAGCAGCAGGGGGCTCCACACAGATACGCAGTATTTT
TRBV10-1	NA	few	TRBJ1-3	CASSEQSSGNTIYF	TGCGCCAGCAGTGAACAGAGCTCTGGAAACACCATATATTTT
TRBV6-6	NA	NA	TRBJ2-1	CASRGPRDYNEQFF	TGTGCCAGCCGGGGTCCCAGGGACTACAATGAGCAGTTCTTC
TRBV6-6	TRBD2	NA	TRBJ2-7	CASSINPGGISYEQYF	TGTGCCAGCAGTATTAACCCGGGGGGGATCTCCTACGAGCAGTACTTC
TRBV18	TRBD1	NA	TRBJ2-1	CASSPLPGGRNEQFF	TGTGCCAGCTCACCACTACCAGGGGGCAGGAATGAGCAGTTCTTC
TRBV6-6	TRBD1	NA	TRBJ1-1	CASRGQGLNTEAFF	TGTGCCAGCAGGGGACAGGGTTTGAACACTGAAGCTTTCTTT
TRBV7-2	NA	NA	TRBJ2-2	CASSLDRGNTGELFF	TGTGCCAGCAGCTTAGATAGGGGGAACACCGGGGAGCTGTTTTTT
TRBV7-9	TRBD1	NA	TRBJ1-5	CASSNTNRGSGQPQHF	TGTGCCAGCAGCAATACCAACAGGGGCTCTGGACAGCCCCAGCATTTT